The 19 T cell receptor beta chains presented below share a single source sample, sequenced in a study of metastatic and nonmetastatic thyroid tumors. Using MiXCR, TCRdb reanalyzed the PCR reads. Among 5,500 to 9,000 clones, over 15% were seen once, and the ten largest hold about 9.3%. Thyroid surgery had not been preceded by any treatment in any patient. The sequenced sample was adjacent normal tissue. Receptor source: a female donor with papillary thyroid cancer or a benign thyroid nodule (not recorded which). Some clones in this sample may be carry-over from other donors' samples.

The J gene is TRBJ1-1, the V gene TRBV30, with D maybe TRBD1 (6 bases). V was pared by 0 bases and J by 7 bases, with 12 bases between. Germline CDR1 reads GTSNPN; CDR2 reads SVGIG (reference sequence). The CDR3 totals 13 residues. The CDR3 coding sequence is TGTGCCTGGAGTGTCGGCAGGGGAAGTGAAGCTTTCTTT. As protein: CAWSVGRGSEAFF.

By its share, this clone is medium-sized. The chain combines TRBV11-2 with TRBJ2-7; 10 bases fit TRBD2. Per the germline V gene, CDR1 is SGHAT and CDR2 is FQNNGV. CDR3 size: 17 residues. The V and J ends lost 5 bases and 2 bases, in that order; junction bases with no gene match: 12. The CDR3 spells CASSLIQGTSATYEQYF. The CDR3 DNA is TGTGCCAGCAGCCTCATACAAGGGACTAGCGCGACCTACGAGCAGTACTTC.

The chain uses TRBV7-9 and TRBJ2-7; maybe TRBD2 (6 bases). Germline V gene data show CDR1 as SEHNR and CDR2 as FQNEAQ (reference sequence). The CDR3 runs 14 residues. The V end was cut by 8 bases, the J end by 0 bases, with 14 bases between. CDR3 sequence reads: CASGSGGVSYEQYF. CDR3 nucleotides: TGTGCCAGCGGCTCCGGCGGGGTCTCCTACGAGCAGTACTTC.

This clone was seen repeatedly, ten times or more. The V gene is TRBV2, the J gene TRBJ1-6; D is perhaps TRBD1 (5 bases). The V end lost 7 bases, the J end lost 9 bases, and 19 bases lay between the germline ends. CDR1 is SNHLY, CDR2 FYNNEI, per germline. CDR3 size: 15 residues. The CDR3, as DNA: TGTGCCAGCACCGGGGGGGGGGGGACCAGTTCACCCCTCCACTTT. It yields the protein CASTGGGGTSSPLHF.

Concerning this clone itself: This may come from a read error, since a much larger clone is one base off. The chain combines TRBV12-3 or TRBV12-4 with TRBJ1-2, with TRBD1 identical over 10 bases. CDR3 length: 16 residues. The CDR3 bases are TGTGCCAGCAGTACGACAGGGGGCGCTGGATTCTATGTCTACACCTTC. Translating it yields CASSTTGGAGFYVYTF.

This chain links TRBV7-9 with TRBJ2-2; D is perhaps TRBD2 (5 bases). CDR1 is SEHNR, CDR2 FQNEAQ, per germline (reference sequence). The CDR3 is made up of 13 amino acids. V was cut by 3 bases and J by 6 bases, with 8 bases left in between. The DNA for the CDR3 is TGTGCCAGCAGCTTCTTAGCGTCCGGGGAGCTGTTTTTT. Protein sequence: CASSFLASGELFF.

By share of the sample, this clone is medium-sized. V usage is TRBV7-9 and J usage is TRBJ2-7; no firm D call. The V end lost 0 bases, the J end lost 6 bases, and 12 bases lay between the germline ends. In germline, CDR1 is SEHNR, CDR2 FQNEAQ (reference sequence). The CDR3 sequence is 14 residues long. CDR3 sequence reads: CASSLAGRVGEQYF. CDR3 DNA sequence: TGTGCCAGCAGCTTAGCGGGCAGAGTGGGCGAGCAGTACTTC.

Many counts were recorded for this clone. The chain carries TRBV27 and TRBJ2-3; 7 bases align to TRBD2. The V and J ends lost 4 bases and 2 bases, in that order; junction bases with no gene match: 6. CDR1 is MNHEY and CDR2 is SMNVEV in the germline V gene (reference sequence). This CDR3 comprises 15 residues. Written as DNA, the CDR3 is TGTGCCAGCAGTTGGTCTAGCGGCTTCACAGATACGCAGTATTTT. Residues: CASSWSSGFTDTQYF.

This clone was picked up many times. A much bigger clone sits one base away, suggesting this may be a read error. This sequence joins TRBV19 and TRBJ2-7; D tentatively reads TRBD1 or TRBD2 (5 bases each). This CDR3 is built from 15 residues. Trimming took 8 bases from V and 3 from J, leaving 20 bases between them. Germline values: CDR1 LNHDA, CDR2 SQIVND (reference sequence). This chain's CDR3 is CASGLPGLGVYEQYF. The CDR3 DNA sequence: TGTGCCAGTGGTCTGCCGGGGCTAGGAGTCTACGAGCAGTACTTC.

By its share, this clone is medium-sized. This sequence joins TRBV5-6 and TRBJ2-3; 7 nucleotides agree with TRBD2. The CDR3 sequence is 17 residues long. Germline assignment: CDR1 SGHDT and CDR2 YYEEEE. The V and J ends lost 0 bases and 6 bases, in that order; junction bases with no gene match: 13. CDR3 in amino acids: CASSLAQGAGVTDTQYF. The DNA for the CDR3 is TGTGCCAGCAGCTTGGCCCAGGGCGCGGGGGTAACGGATACGCAGTATTTT.

The gene calls are TRBV30 and TRBJ1-1, with 8 bases matching TRBD1. The germline CDR1 and CDR2 sequences are GTSNPN and SVGIG (reference sequence). The CDR3 contains 13 residues. The V gene end was trimmed by 5 bases and the J gene end by 7 bases; junction bases not matched to a gene: 9. For the CDR3, the DNA is TGTGCCTGGCTTAGGACAGGGACCGATGAAGCTTTCTTT. Translating it yields CAWLRTGTDEAFF.

This clone was seen a few times. This chain uses TRBV20-1 with TRBJ2-7; 12 nucleotides align to TRBD2. The V gene's germline CDR1 is DFQATT and CDR2 SNEGSKA (reference sequence). The trim removed 5 bases at V and 6 bases at J, leaving 5 bases unmatched. The CDR3 runs to 13 residues. The CDR3 sequence: CSADMTSGSEQYF. CDR3 DNA sequence: TGCAGTGCTGACATGACTAGCGGGAGCGAGCAGTACTTC.

A note on this clone: One junction end disagrees with the germline gene, perhaps due to a read error. This chain uses TRBV20-1 with TRBJ2-7, with 7 bases identical to TRBD1. Germline CDR1 and CDR2: DFQATT and SNEGSKA (reference sequence). The CDR3 is 13 amino acids. CDR3 sequence: CSPSGGQTYEQYF. For the CDR3, the DNA is TGCAGTCCTAGTGGGGGACAGACCTACGAGCAGTACTTC.

The J gene is TRBJ2-7, the V gene TRBV24-1; no firm D call. The V and J ends lost 2 bases and 2 bases respectively, with 24 bases between them. This CDR3 spans 19 amino acids. Germline CDR1 reads KGHDR; CDR2 reads SFDVKD. The CDR3 DNA reads TGTGCCACCAGTGATTCTTCCAGACCGCTCTATGGCTACACCTACGAGCAGTACTTC. It yields the protein CATSDSSRPLYGYTYEQYF.

The table lists this clone with many counts. The chain joins TRBV10-3 to TRBJ2-3; D gene unclear. The CDR3 sequence is 11 residues long. Trimming removed 3 bases at V and 4 bases at J, with 2 bases between. Germline CDR1 ENHRY, CDR2 SYGVKD. Here the CDR3 reads CAISDSDTQYF. Written as DNA, the CDR3 is TGTGCCATCAGTGACTCAGATACGCAGTATTTT.

This clone is medium-sized (0.01 to 0.1%) within its sample. The chain employs TRBV5-1 and TRBJ2-7, with D possibly being TRBD1 or TRBD2 (5 bases each). Deletions cut 4 bases from V and 0 bases from J, with 17 bases between. Germline V lookup: CDR1 SGHRS, CDR2 YFSETQ. The CDR3 is 16 amino acids. DNA of the CDR3: TGCGCCAGCAGCGTAGGGCCGGGACGGAGCTCCTACGAGCAGTACTTC. It codes for CASSVGPGRSSYEQYF.

This clone is judged large. The chain has TRBV6-1 and TRBJ2-7; D possibly corresponds to TRBD2 (5 bases). Germline V gene lookup returns CDR1 MNHNS and CDR2 SASEGT. Trimming took off 5 bases at V and 2 bases at J, with 10 bases between the two ends. CDR3 length: 13 residues. CDR3 coding DNA: TGTGCCAGCAGTCTCGGACTGACCTACGAGCAGTACTTC. It translates to CASSLGLTYEQYF.

J is TRBJ1-6 and V is TRBV6-5; D is uncertain. Trimming cost V 0 bases and J 8 bases, with 11 bases left between them. Germline V gene lookup returns CDR1 MNHEY and CDR2 SVGAGI. The CDR3 length is 15 residues. This CDR3 reads CASSYSRLVDSPLHF. The CDR3 nucleotides are TGTGCCAGCAGTTACTCCCGTTTGGTGGATTCACCCCTCCACTTT.

By share of the sample, this clone is medium-sized. This chain links TRBV5-5 with TRBJ1-5; a possible D gene is TRBD1 (5 bases). V gave up 0 bases and J gave up 4 bases, with 14 bases separating them. This CDR3 is built from 16 residues. Germline CDR1 and CDR2: SGHKS and YYEKEE (reference sequence). The CDR3 is CASSLGPGYKNQPQHF. CDR3 sequence (DNA): TGTGCCAGCAGCTTGGGGCCAGGGTACAAGAATCAGCCCCAGCATTTT.